This TCR beta chain was observed in a study of blood T cell repertoires in COVID-19 (dated by TCRdb to the early 2020s). Regarding the complete study: Collaborator samples came from the United States, Italy and Spain and covered acute and convalescent phases of COVID-19. The material from the prospective study consisted of cDNA or gDNA derived from T cells, B-cell-depleted T cells, or PBMCs. The dataset comprised deeply sampled blood TCRbeta repertoires from subjects exposed to, actively infected with, or recovered from COVID-19. The repertoires were made available in a free public database intended to serve as a resource for research on the immune response to SARS-CoV-2. Samples were obtained from the ongoing ImmuneRACE study (first 160 participants) and from 1,254 subjects provided by 6 global collaborators. The sample metadata nearly always contained a de-identified subject ID, COVID-19 status, age in years and sex. HLA class I and class II types, where available, came from metadata supplied by the sample provider rather than from assay-based typing.

TCRbeta CDR3 regions were amplified from genomic DNA by means of the immunoSEQ Assay, a bias-controlled multiplex PCR. The authors' pipeline ran thus. The number of nucleated cells in each sample was estimated from the amplification of reference gene primers within the assay. Sequence reads were collapsed and filtered to measure the absolute abundance of every unique TCRbeta CDR3 rearrangement. For each sample, productive Simpson clonality was calculated by taking the square root of Simpson's diversity index across productive rearrangements. TCRdb provides this immuneACCESS table in a form limited to in-frame rearrangements. Some clones are lacking; in checked studies, under half of them reflect an unresolved V gene, and why the rest are absent is not known. V, J and clone size were drawn from that table, and D and trimming were deduced from the DNA. The sample contains fewer than 110,000 clones, about nine tenths of them found a single time. Approximately 17% of the sample comes from the top ten.

As concerns this clone: This receptor's antigen is unknown. No base quality values were provided; no much bigger clone lies one nucleotide off.

Points the paper makes about the study in general: How much clinical and demographic metadata was included differed by source and by participant, and the metadata was provided uncurated.

Collaborating institutions collected whole blood in K2EDTA tubes following their own protocols. Collaborator samples were shipped for TCRbeta analysis as frozen whole blood, isolated PBMCs, or DNA extracted from either sample type. CDR1 and CDR2 are read off the germline V gene (reference sequence) as LNHDA and SQIVND. The CDR3 starts with the cysteine, ends with the phenylalanine, and has 15 residues. Only CDR3 DNA remains: 45 bases, in frame from the first base. V is pruned by 7 bases and J by 9 bases, leaving 13 bases of the junction without a gene match. The rearrangement joined TRBV19 to TRBJ2-1, with 9 middle bases fitting TRBD1. This clonotype was sampled from a woman of 80 years or more in a cohort sampled during active COVID-19. Sequenced material: peripheral blood. The DNA sequence is given as TGTGCCAGTAACCAGGGGACAGGGTTTTACGGTGAGCAGTTCTTC. The translation is CASNQGTGFYGEQFF.